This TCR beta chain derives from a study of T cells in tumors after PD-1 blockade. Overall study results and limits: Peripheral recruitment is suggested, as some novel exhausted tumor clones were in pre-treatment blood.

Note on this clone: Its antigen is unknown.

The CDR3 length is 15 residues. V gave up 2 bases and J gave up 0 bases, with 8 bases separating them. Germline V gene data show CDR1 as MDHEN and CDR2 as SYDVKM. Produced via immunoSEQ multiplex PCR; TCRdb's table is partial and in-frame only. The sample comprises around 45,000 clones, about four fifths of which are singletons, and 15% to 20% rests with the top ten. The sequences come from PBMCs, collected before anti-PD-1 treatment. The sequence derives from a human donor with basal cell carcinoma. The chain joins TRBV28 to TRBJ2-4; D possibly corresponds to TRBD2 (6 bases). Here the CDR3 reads CASSLRLGAKNIQYF. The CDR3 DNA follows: TGTGCCAGCAGTTTACGACTAGGAGCCAAAAACATTCAGTACTTC.